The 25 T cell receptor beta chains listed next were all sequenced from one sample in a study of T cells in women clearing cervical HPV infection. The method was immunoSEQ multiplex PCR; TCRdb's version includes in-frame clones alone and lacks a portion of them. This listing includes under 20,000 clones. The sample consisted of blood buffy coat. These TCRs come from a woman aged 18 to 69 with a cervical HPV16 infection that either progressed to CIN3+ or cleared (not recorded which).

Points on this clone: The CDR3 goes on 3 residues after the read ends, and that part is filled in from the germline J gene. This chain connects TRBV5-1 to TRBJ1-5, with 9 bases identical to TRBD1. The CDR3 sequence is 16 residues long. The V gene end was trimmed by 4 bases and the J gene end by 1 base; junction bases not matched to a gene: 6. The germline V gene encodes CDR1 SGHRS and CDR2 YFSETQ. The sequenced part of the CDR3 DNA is TGCGCCAGCAGCCTCGGGACAGGGAACAGCAATCAGCCC. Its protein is CASSLGTGNSNQP. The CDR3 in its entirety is CASSLGTGNSNQPQHF.

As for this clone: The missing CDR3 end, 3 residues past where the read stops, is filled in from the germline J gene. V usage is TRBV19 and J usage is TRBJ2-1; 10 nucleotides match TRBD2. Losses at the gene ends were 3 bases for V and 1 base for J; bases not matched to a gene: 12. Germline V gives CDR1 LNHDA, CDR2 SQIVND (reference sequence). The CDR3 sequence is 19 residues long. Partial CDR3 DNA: TGTGCCAGTAGTATGGGGGTGGGTAGCGGGGGGATTTCCTACAATGAG. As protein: CASSMGVGSGGISYNE. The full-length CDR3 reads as CASSMGVGSGGISYNEQFF.

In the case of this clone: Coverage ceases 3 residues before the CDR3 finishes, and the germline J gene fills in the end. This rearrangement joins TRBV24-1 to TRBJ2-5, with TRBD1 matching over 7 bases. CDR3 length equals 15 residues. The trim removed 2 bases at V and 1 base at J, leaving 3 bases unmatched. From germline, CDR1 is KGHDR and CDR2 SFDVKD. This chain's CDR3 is CATSDSQGPQETQYF. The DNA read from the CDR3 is TGTGCCACCAGTGATTCACAGGGGCCCCAAGAGACC.

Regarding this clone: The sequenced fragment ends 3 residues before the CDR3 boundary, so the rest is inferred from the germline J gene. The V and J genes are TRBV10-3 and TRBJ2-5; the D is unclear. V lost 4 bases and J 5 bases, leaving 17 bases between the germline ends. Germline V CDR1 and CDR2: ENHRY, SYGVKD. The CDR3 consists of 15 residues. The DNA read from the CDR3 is TGTGCCATCAGTGGAAGAATCGGCCCCGGGGAGACC. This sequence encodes CAISGRIGPGET. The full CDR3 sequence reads CAISGRIGPGETQYF.

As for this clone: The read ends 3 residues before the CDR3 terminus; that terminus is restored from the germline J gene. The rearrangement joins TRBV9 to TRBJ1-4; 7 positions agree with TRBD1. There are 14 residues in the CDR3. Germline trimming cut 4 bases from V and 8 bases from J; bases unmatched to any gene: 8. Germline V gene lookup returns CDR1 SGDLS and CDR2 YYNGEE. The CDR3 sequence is CASSSGTEEEKLFF. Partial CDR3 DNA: TGTGCCAGCAGCTCCGGGACAGAGGAGGAAAAA.

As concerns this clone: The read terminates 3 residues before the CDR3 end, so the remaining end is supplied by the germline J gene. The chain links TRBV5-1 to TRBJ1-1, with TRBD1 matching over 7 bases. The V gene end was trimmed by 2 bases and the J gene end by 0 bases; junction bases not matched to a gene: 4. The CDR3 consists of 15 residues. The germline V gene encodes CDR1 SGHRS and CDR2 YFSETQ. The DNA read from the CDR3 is TGCGCCAGCAGCTTACAGGGGTACATGAACACTGAA. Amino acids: CASSLQGYMNTE. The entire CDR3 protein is CASSLQGYMNTEAFF.

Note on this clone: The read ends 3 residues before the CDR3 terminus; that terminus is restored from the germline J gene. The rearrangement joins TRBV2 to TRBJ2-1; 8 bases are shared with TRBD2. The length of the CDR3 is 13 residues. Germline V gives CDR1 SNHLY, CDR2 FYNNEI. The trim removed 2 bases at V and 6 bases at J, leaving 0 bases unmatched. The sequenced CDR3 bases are TGTGCCAGCAGTGAAAGCGGGGGCAATGAG. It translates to CASSESGGNE. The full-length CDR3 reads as CASSESGGNEQFF.

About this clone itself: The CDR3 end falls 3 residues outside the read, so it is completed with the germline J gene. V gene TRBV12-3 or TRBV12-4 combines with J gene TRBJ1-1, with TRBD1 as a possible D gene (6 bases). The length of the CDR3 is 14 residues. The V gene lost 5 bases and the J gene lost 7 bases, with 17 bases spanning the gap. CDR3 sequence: CASSLVQGLGEAFF. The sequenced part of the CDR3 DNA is TGTGCCAGCAGTCTTGTCCAGGGGTTGGGTGAA.

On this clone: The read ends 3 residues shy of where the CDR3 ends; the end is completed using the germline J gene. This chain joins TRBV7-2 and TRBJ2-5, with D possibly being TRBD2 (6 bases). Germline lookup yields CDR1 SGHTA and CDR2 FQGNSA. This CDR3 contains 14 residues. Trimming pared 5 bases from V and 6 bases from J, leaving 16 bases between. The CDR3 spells CASSNGGFAQTQYF. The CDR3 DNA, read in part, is TGTGCCAGCAGCAATGGAGGGTTCGCGCAGACC.

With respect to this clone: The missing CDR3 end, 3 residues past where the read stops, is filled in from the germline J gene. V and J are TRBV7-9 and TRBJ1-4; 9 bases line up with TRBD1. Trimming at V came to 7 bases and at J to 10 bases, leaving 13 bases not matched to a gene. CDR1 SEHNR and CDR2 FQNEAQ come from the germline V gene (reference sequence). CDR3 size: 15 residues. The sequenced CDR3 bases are TGTGCCAGCACCCCATCCGGGACAGGGAACGGAAAA. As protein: CASTPSGTGNGK. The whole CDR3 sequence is CASTPSGTGNGKLFF.

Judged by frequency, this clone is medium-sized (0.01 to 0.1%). The CDR3 sequence: CASSGGTTHEDTQYF. The part of the CDR3 DNA that was read is TGTGCCAGCTCAGGCGGGACAACCCACGAAGATACG. The J gene is TRBJ2-3, the V gene TRBV18; perhaps D is TRBD1 or TRBD2 (6 bases each). The read comes to an end 3 residues before the CDR3 does, leaving the germline J gene to fill in the end. CDR1 and CDR2 from the germline V gene are KGHSH and LQKENI. The CDR3 extends over 15 amino acids. Trimming pared 5 bases from V and 5 bases from J, leaving 17 bases between.

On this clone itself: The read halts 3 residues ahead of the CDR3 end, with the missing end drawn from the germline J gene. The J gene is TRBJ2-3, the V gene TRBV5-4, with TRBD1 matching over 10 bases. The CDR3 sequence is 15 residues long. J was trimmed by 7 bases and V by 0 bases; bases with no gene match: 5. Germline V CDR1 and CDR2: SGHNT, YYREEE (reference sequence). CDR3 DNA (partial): TGTGCCAGCAGCTTGGGACAGGGGGCGCCCAATACG. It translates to CASSLGQGAPNT. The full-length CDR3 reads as CASSLGQGAPNTQYF.

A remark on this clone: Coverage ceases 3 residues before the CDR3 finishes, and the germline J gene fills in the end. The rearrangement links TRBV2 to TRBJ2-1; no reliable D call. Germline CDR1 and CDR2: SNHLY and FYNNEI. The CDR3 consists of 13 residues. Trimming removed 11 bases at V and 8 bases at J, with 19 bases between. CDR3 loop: CARTSPARDEQFF. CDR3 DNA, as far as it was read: TGTGCCCGCACCTCACCAGCGCGTGATGAG.

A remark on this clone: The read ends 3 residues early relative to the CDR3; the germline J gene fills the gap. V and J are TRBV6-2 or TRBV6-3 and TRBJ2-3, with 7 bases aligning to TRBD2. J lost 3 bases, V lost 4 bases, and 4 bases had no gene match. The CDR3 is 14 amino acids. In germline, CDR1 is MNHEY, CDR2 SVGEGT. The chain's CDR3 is CASSLTSLTDTQYF. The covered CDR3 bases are TGTGCCAGCAGTTTGACTAGCCTTACAGATACG.

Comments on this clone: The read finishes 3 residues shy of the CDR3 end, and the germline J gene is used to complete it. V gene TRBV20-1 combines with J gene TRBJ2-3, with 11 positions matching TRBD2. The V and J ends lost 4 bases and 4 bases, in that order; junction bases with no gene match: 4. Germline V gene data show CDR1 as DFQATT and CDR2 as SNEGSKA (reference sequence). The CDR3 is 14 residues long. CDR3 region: CSAIAGGPADTQYF. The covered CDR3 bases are TGCAGTGCTATAGCGGGGGGGCCAGCAGATACG.

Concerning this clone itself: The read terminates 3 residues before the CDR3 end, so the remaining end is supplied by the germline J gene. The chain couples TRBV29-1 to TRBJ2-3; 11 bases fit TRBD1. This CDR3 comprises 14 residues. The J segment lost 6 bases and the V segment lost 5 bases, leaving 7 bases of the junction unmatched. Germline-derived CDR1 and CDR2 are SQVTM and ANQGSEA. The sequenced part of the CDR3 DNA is TGCAGCGTTCGTCTTGGGACAGGGGGGGATACG. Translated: CSVRLGTGGDT. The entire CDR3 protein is CSVRLGTGGDTQYF.

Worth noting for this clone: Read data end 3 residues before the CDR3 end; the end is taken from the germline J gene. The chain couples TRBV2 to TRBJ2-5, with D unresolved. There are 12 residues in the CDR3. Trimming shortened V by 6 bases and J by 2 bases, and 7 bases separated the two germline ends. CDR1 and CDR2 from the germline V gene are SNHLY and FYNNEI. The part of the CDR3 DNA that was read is TGTGCCAGCAGGGCGGATCAAGAGACC. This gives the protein CASRADQET. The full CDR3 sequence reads CASRADQETQYF.

The CDR3 bases that were read are TGTGCCAGCAGTTACCGACGAGCGATCGCAACCTACGAG. Its protein product is CASSYRRAIATYE. The full CDR3 reads CASSYRRAIATYEQYF. This chain joins TRBV6-2 or TRBV6-3 and TRBJ2-7; D is ambiguous. The read stops 3 residues short of the end of the CDR3; the missing end is completed from the germline J gene. V lost 2 bases and J 2 bases, leaving 16 bases between the germline ends. The CDR3 has 16 residues. The germline CDR1 and CDR2 sequences are MNHEY and SVGEGT.

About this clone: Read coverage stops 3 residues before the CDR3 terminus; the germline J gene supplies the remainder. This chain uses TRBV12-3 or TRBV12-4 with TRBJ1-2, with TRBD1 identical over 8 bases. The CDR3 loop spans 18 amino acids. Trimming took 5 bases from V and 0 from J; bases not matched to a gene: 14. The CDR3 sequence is CASSPDRTGILSNYGYTF. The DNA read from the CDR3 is TGTGCCAGCAGTCCTGATCGGACAGGGATACTCTCTAACTATGGC.

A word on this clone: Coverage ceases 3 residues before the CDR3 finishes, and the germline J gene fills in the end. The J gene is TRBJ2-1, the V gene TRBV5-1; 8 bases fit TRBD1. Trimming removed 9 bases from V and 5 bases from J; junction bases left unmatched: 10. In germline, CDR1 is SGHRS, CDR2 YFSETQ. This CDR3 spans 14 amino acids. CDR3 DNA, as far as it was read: TGCGCCACCTCGCGACAGGGGACGAACAATGAG. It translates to CATSRQGTNNE. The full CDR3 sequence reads CATSRQGTNNEQFF.

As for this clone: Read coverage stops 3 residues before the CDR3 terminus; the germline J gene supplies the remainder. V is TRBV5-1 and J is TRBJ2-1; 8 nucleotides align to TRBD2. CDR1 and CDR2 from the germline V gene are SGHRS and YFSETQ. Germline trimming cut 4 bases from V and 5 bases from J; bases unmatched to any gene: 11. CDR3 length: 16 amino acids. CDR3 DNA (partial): TGCGCCAGCAGCGGAACAGCGGGGGCCGGTCACAATGAG. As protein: CASSGTAGAGHNE. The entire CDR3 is CASSGTAGAGHNEQFF.

The part of the CDR3 DNA that was read is TGTGCCAGTAGTATCGACTGGTCTGCCCCC. The encoded protein is CASSIDWSAP. The whole CDR3 protein is CASSIDWSAPQHF. The rearrangement links TRBV19 to TRBJ1-5; D call uncertain. The CDR3 end falls 3 residues outside the read, so it is completed with the germline J gene. The CDR3 length is 13 residues. Germline V gene data show CDR1 as LNHDA and CDR2 as SQIVND (reference sequence).

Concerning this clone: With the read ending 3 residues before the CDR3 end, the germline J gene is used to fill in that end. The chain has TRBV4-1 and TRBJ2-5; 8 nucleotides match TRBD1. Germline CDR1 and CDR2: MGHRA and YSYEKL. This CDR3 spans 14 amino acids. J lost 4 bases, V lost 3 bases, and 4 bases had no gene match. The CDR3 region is CASSQEDRGETQYF. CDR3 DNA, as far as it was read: TGCGCCAGCAGCCAGGAAGACAGGGGAGAGACC.

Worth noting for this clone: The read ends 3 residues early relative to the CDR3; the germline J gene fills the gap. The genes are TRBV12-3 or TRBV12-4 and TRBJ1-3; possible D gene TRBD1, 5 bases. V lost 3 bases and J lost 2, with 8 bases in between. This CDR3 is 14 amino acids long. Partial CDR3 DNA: TGTGCCAGCAGTTTTTGGGGGGCTGGAAACACC. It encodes CASSFWGAGNT. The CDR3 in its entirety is CASSFWGAGNTIYF.

Partial CDR3 DNA: TGTGCCAGTAGTATACGACAGGGGGCAAAGGAAAAA. Protein sequence: CASSIRQGAKEK. The whole CDR3 is CASSIRQGAKEKLFF. The V call is TRBV19, the J call TRBJ1-4; TRBD1 agrees at 10 bases. The CDR3 goes on 3 residues after the read ends, and that part is filled in from the germline J gene. The germline CDR1 and CDR2 sequences are LNHDA and SQIVND (reference sequence). The V and J ends lost 2 bases and 8 bases, in that order; junction bases with no gene match: 5. The CDR3 is 15 amino acids. The entire variable domain, with the rest obtained from reference TRBV19 and TRBJ1-4, is as follows: DGGITQSPKYLFRKEGQNVTLSCEQNLNHDAMYWYRQDPGQGLRLIYYSQIVNDFQKGDIAEGYSVSREKKESFPLTVTSAQKNPTAFYLCASSIRQGAKEKLFFGSGTQLSVL.